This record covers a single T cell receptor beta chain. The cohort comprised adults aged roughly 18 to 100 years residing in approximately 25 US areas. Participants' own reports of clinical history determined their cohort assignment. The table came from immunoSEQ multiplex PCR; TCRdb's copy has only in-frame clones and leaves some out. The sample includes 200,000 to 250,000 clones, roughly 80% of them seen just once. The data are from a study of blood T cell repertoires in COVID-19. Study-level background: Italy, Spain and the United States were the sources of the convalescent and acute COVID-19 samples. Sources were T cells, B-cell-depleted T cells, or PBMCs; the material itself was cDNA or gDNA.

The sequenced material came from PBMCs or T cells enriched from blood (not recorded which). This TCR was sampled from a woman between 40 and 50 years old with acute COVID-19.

The CDR3 loop reads CASSYGTGYGYTF. In nucleotides, the CDR3 is TGTGCCAGCAGCTATGGGACAGGCTATGGCTACACCTTC. The chain combines TRBV5-4 with TRBJ1-2, with 8 nucleotides matching TRBD1. With V trimmed by 3 bases and J by 4 bases, 2 bases remained unmatched. Germline V gene data show CDR1 as SGHNT and CDR2 as YYREEE (reference sequence). The CDR3 has 13 amino acids.